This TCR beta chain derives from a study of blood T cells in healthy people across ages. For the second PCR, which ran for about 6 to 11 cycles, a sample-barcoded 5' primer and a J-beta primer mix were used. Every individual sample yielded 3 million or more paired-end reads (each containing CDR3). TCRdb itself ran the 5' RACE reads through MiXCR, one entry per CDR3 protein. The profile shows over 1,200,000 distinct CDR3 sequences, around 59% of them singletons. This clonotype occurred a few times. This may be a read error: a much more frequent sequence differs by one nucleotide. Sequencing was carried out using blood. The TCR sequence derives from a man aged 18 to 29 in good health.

The CDR3 coding sequence is TGTGCCAGCAGTTGCCAAGAGACCCAGTACTTC. Protein product: CASSCQETQYF. The chain links TRBV27 to TRBJ2-5; no clear D gene. This CDR3 contains 11 residues. The V gene's germline CDR1 is MNHEY and CDR2 SMNVEV (reference sequence). V was trimmed by 4 bases and J by 1 base, leaving 1 base between them.